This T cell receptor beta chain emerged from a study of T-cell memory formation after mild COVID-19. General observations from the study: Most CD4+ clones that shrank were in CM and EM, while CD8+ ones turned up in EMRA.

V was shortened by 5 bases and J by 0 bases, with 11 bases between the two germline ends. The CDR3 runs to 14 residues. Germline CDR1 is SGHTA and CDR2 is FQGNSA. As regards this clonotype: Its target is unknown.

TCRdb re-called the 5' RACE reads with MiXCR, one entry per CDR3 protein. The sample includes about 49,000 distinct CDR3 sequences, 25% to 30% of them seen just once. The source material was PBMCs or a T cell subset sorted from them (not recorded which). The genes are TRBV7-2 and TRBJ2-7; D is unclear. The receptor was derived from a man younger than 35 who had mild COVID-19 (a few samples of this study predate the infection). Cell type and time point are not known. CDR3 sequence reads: CASSDVSTSYEQYV. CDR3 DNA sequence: TGTGCCAGCAGCGATGTCTCCACCTCCTACGAGCAGTACGTC.